The present T cell receptor (beta chain) was sequenced within a study of identical twins. Trimming shortened V by 2 bases and J by 3 bases, and 14 bases separated the two germline ends. This CDR3 has 15 residues. CDR1 is MNHEY, CDR2 SMNVEV, per germline (reference sequence). TCRdb ran MiXCR on the 5' RACE reads and lists one entry per CDR3 protein. Of 200,000 or so distinct CDR3 sequences listed, about 7.5% are singletons. This clonotype has more than one count but fewer than ten. In addition, the sample was reused for a study of yellow fever vaccine responses in identical twins.

The chain uses TRBV27 and TRBJ2-7; D remains ambiguous. The sequencing input was memory (CD45RO+) T cells sorted from blood. The receptor's source is a woman aged 18-30 years in good health. As DNA, the CDR3 is TGTGCCAGCAGTTTAAGCCTGACACCAGGCTACGAGCAGTACTTC. Encoded protein: CASSLSLTPGYEQYF.